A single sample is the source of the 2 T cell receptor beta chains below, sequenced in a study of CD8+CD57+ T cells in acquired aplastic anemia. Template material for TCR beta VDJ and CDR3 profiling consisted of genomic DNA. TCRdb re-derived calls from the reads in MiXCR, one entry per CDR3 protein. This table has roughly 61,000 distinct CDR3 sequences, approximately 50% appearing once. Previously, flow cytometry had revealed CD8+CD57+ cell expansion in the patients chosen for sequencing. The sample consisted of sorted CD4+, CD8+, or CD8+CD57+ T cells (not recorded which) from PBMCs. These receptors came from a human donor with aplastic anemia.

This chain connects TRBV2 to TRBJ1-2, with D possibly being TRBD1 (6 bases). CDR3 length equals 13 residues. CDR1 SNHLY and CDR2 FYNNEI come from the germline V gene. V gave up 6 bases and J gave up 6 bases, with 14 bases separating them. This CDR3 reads CASSWGGQDGYTF. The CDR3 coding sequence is TGTGCCAGCAGCTGGGGGGGGCAAGATGGCTACACCTTC.

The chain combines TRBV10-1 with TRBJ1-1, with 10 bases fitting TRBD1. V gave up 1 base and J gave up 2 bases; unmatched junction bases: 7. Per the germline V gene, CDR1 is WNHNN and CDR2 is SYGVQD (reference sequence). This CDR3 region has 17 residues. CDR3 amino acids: CASSEYRDRGGNTEAFF. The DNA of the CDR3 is TGCGCCAGCAGTGAGTACCGGGACAGGGGAGGAAACACTGAAGCTTTCTTT.